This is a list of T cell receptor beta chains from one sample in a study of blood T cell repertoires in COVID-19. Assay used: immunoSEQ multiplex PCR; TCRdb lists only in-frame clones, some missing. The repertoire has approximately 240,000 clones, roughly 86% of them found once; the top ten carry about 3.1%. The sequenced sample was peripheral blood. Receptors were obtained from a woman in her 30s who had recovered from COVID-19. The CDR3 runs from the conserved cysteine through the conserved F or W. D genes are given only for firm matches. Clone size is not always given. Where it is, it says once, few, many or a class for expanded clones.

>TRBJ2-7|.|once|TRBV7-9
CASSLGQDYYEQYF
TGTGCCAGCAGCCTAGGTCAGGACTACTACGAGCAGTACTTC
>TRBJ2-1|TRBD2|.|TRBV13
CASSSRGLAGDYPNEQFF
TGTGCCAGCAGCTCGAGGGGACTAGCGGGGGACTACCCCAATGAGCAGTTCTTC
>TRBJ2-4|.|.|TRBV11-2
CASSLAGGLILAKNIQYF
TGTGCCAGCAGCTTAGCGGGGGGCTTAATACTAGCCAAAAACATTCAGTACTTC
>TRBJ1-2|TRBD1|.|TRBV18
CASSQHGTGSGYTF
TGTGCCAGCTCACAACACGGGACAGGGAGCGGCTACACCTTC
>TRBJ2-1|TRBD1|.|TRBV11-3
CASSDRDRGDNEQFF
TGTGCCAGCAGCGACCGGGACAGGGGAGACAATGAGCAGTTCTTC
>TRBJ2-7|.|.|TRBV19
CASSIRGPRGEQYF
TGTGCCAGTAGTATAAGGGGGCCGCGGGGCGAGCAGTACTTC
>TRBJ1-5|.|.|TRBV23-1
CASSQRGDSNQPQHF
TGCGCCAGCAGTCAACGCGGGGATAGCAATCAGCCCCAGCATTTT
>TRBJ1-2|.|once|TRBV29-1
CSVENRVGYTF
TGCAGCGTAGAAAACAGGGTTGGCTACACCTTC
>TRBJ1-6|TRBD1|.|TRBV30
CAWSGDRAPLGNSPLHF
TGTGCCTGGAGTGGGGACAGGGCCCCCTTAGGGAATTCACCCCTCCACTTT
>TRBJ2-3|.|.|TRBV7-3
CASSLIAADTQYF
TGTGCCAGCAGCTTAATAGCGGCAGATACGCAGTATTTT
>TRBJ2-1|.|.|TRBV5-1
CASSLEPGHPNNEQFF
TGCGCCAGCAGCTTGGAACCGGGACACCCAAACAATGAGCAGTTCTTC
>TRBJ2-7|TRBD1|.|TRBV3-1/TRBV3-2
CASSQFSDRVEQYF
TGTGCCAGCAGCCAATTCTCAGACAGGGTCGAGCAGTACTTC
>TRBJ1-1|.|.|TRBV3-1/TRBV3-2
CASSLGQNTEAFF
TGTGCCAGCAGCCTCGGTCAGAACACTGAAGCTTTCTTT
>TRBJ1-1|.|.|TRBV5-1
CASTPTTGFTEAFF
TGCGCCAGCACCCCTACTACAGGGTTCACTGAAGCTTTCTTT
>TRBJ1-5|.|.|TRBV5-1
CASSLGTANQPQHF
TGCGCCAGCAGCTTGGGGACAGCTAATCAGCCCCAGCATTTT
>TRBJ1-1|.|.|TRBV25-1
CASSASGLYTEAFF
TGTGCCAGCAGTGCCTCAGGGTTGTACACTGAAGCTTTCTTT
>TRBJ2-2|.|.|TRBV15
CATSRVVTGWELFF
TGTGCCACCAGCAGAGTGGTAACAGGGTGGGAGCTGTTTTTT
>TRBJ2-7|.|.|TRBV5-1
CASTSSGTLTEQYF
TGCGCCAGCACTTCCTCCGGGACACTGACCGAGCAGTACTTC
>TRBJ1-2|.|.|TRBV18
CASSQDLYGYTF
TGTGCCAGCTCACAAGACTTATATGGCTACACCTTC
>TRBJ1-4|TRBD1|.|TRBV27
CASSPGGQVFNEKLFF
TGTGCCAGCAGCCCAGGGGGACAGGTTTTTAATGAAAAACTGTTTTTT
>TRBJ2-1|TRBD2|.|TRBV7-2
CASSSERGAPSYNEQFF
TGTGCCAGCAGCTCAGAGCGGGGGGCGCCATCCTACAATGAGCAGTTCTTC
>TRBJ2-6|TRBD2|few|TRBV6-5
CASSWGGSGANVLTF
TGTGCCAGCAGTTGGGGGGGCTCTGGGGCCAACGTCCTGACTTTC
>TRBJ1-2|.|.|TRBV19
CASRSADNYGYTF
TGTGCCAGTAGAAGTGCGGATAACTATGGCTACACCTTC
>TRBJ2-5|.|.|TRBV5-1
CASSDPGETQYF
TGCGCCAGCAGCGACCCGGGGGAGACCCAGTACTTC
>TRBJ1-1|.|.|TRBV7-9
CASSLQVNTEAFF
TGTGCCAGCAGCTTGCAGGTGAACACTGAAGCTTTCTTT